This is a list of T cell receptor beta chains from one sample in a study of cytomegalovirus exposure and HLA in healthy donors. Sequenced by immunoSEQ multiplex PCR; TCRdb stores in-frame clones only, minus some. The sample contains around 110,000 clones, 55% to 65% of which appear only once. Sample: PBMCs. The receptors derive from a woman between 35 and 50 years old in good health and CMV-seropositive. Both conserved end residues are part of each CDR3. A D gene is named only where the DNA matches it firmly. Clone size appears in some rows only: once, few, many, or a class for an expanded clone.

>TRBJ1-1|TRBV28|few|TRBD1
CASIDRGNTEAFF
TGTGCCAGCATCGACAGGGGAAACACTGAAGCTTTCTTT
>TRBJ2-3|TRBV4-3|NA|NA
CASSQKTPLQGADTQYF
TGCGCCAGCAGCCAGAAGACCCCGCTACAGGGCGCAGATACGCAGTATTTT
>TRBJ2-2|TRBV27|NA|NA
CASSDWNTGELFF
TGTGCCAGCAGTGACTGGAACACCGGGGAGCTGTTTTTT
>TRBJ1-2|TRBV6-5|NA|NA
CASSSTEEARF
TGTGCCAGCAGCTCCACTGAGGAAGCCCGCTTC
>TRBJ2-7|TRBV4-3|few|TRBD1
CASSHRQGVEQYF
TGCGCCAGCAGCCATCGACAGGGAGTCGAGCAGTACTTC
>TRBJ2-4|TRBV7-2|few|NA
CASSRLTLAKNIQYF
TGTGCCAGCAGCCGACTTACCCTAGCCAAAAACATTCAGTACTTC
>TRBJ1-4|TRBV7-9|NA|TRBD1
CASSFGQGFEKLFF
TGTGCCAGCAGCTTTGGACAGGGTTTTGAAAAACTGTTTTTT
>TRBJ2-1|TRBV2|NA|TRBD2
CASSVPGLAGSDPEQFF
TGTGCCAGCAGTGTTCCGGGACTAGCGGGGAGTGATCCTGAGCAGTTCTTC
>TRBJ2-1|TRBV19|medium-sized|TRBD2
CASSTVAGPYNEQFF
TGTGCCAGTAGTACCGTAGCGGGACCCTACAATGAGCAGTTCTTC
>TRBJ1-3|TRBV18|NA|NA
CASSPRRAGSSGNTIYF
TGTGCCAGCTCACCCCGGAGGGCCGGGAGCTCTGGAAACACCATATATTTT
>TRBJ2-3|TRBV7-2|NA|TRBD2
CASSHRTREYGTDTQYF
TGTGCCAGCAGCCACCGGACGCGGGAGTATGGCACAGATACGCAGTATTTT
>TRBJ2-7|TRBV9|few|NA
CASSPPGRIYEQYF
TGTGCCAGCAGCCCACCGGGTCGTATCTACGAGCAGTACTTC
>TRBJ2-7|TRBV2|NA|NA
CASSERTFITYEQYF
TGTGCCAGCAGTGAGCGGACTTTTATCACCTACGAGCAGTACTTC
>TRBJ2-1|TRBV9|once|TRBD2
CASSVGGLAEAHEQFF
TGTGCCAGCAGCGTAGGGGGACTAGCGGAGGCCCATGAGCAGTTCTTC
>TRBJ1-2|TRBV7-8|few|TRBD1
CASSLVPQGYGYTF
TGTGCCAGCAGCTTAGTTCCACAGGGGTATGGCTACACCTTC
>TRBJ2-3|TRBV4-3|NA|NA
CASSQDRARGGTDTQYF
TGCGCCAGCAGCCAAGATAGGGCCCGGGGAGGCACAGATACGCAGTATTTT
>TRBJ2-3|TRBV6-1|NA|TRBD2
CASSEPSGKAFAQYF
TGTGCCAGCAGTGAGCCTAGCGGGAAAGCGTTCGCGCAGTATTTT
>TRBJ2-7|TRBV6-6|NA|NA
CASNNRPGVSYEQYF
TGTGCCAGCAACAATCGGCCAGGGGTCTCCTACGAGCAGTACTTC
>TRBJ2-1|TRBV5-1|once|TRBD2
CASKGTSGSSNEQFF
TGCGCCAGCAAAGGGACTAGCGGGAGTTCAAATGAGCAGTTCTTC
>TRBJ2-2|TRBV5-1|NA|TRBD1
CASSLVPGGTTGELFF
TGCGCCAGCAGCTTGGTGCCAGGGGGCACCACCGGGGAGCTGTTTTTT
>TRBJ1-1|TRBV2|NA|NA
CAGRGLTHTEAFF
TGTGCCGGGAGGGGACTAACGCACACTGAAGCTTTCTTT
>TRBJ1-4|TRBV30|NA|TRBD1
CGWNRGSNEKLFF
TGTGGGTGGAACAGGGGGTCTAATGAAAAACTGTTTTTT
>TRBJ1-2|TRBV28|NA|NA
CASSSDRHYGYTF
TGTGCCAGCAGTTCTGACAGGCACTATGGCTACACCTTC
>TRBJ2-7|TRBV6-5|NA|NA
CASQLLYEQYF
TGTGCCAGCCAACTGCTCTACGAGCAGTACTTC
>TRBJ1-4|TRBV25-1|few|NA
CASSEPGGREKLFF
TGTGCCAGCAGTGAGCCGGGAGGACGGGAAAAACTGTTTTTT
>TRBJ1-2|TRBV15|NA|TRBD1
CATSSDVTGYYGYTF
TGTGCCACCAGCAGCGACGTGACAGGGTACTATGGCTACACCTTC
>TRBJ1-3|TRBV6-5|NA|TRBD1
CASSYSVTGNTIYF
TGTGCCAGCAGTTACTCAGTGACAGGGAACACCATATATTTT
>TRBJ1-2|TRBV5-8|NA|NA
CASSLRGIDYGYTF
TGTGCCAGCAGCTTGCGGGGGATCGACTATGGCTACACCTTC
>TRBJ1-1|TRBV10-3|NA|NA
CAISEEQGSAFF
TGTGCCATCAGTGAAGAACAGGGTTCGGCTTTCTTT
>TRBJ1-1|TRBV5-1|once|NA
CASSLLGLNTEAFF
TGCGCCAGCAGCTTGTTGGGGCTGAACACTGAAGCTTTCTTT
>TRBJ2-5|TRBV5-6|few|NA
CASKTPEQETQYF
TGTGCCAGCAAGACACCGGAACAAGAGACCCAGTACTTC
>TRBJ2-1|TRBV7-9|NA|TRBD2
CASSLRLAINNEQFF
TGTGCCAGCAGCCTACGACTAGCGATAAACAATGAGCAGTTCTTC
>TRBJ2-1|TRBV7-8|NA|NA
CASSLGGQDEQFF
TGTGCCAGCAGCTTAGGGGGGCAAGATGAGCAGTTCTTC
>TRBJ1-2|TRBV6-6|NA|TRBD1
CASTQDRRQFDGYTF
TGTGCCAGCACCCAGGACAGGAGGCAATTCGATGGCTACACCTTC
>TRBJ2-3|TRBV7-3|few|NA
CASSLTTQGSTDTQYF
TGTGCCAGCAGCTTAACGACCCAGGGTAGCACAGATACGCAGTATTTT
>TRBJ2-5|TRBV5-4|NA|TRBD1
CAFLGTGRGETQYF
TGTGCCTTCCTAGGGACAGGGAGGGGAGAGACCCAGTACTTC
>TRBJ2-7|TRBV7-2|NA|TRBD2
CASSLSGRSTYEQYF
TGTGCCAGCAGTCTTAGCGGGAGGTCTACCTACGAGCAGTACTTC
>TRBJ1-1|TRBV25-1|NA|NA
CASSEYNRDKGAFF
TGTGCCAGCAGTGAATATAACAGGGACAAGGGCGCTTTCTTT
>TRBJ2-7|TRBV7-6|NA|TRBD1
CASSLAGQGPYEQYF
TGTGCCAGCAGCTTAGCTGGACAGGGGCCCTACGAGCAGTACTTC